This TCR beta chain was found in a study of shared clonotypes between healthy human individuals (TCRdb year 2020). Turning to the overall study: Two women and a few men aged 18 to 49 years were included in the cohort. To estimate repertoire size and how much clonotype sharing occurs between individuals, the study deeply sequenced the blood TCR repertoires of about five healthy adults. For each donor, CD4 naive and CD4 memory were each given three plates, CD8 naive was given two plates, and CD8 memory was given one plate. Between about 0.9 and 8.9 billion PBMCs per donor were obtained by leukapheresis. To increase sequencing depth and limit assay-specific biases, different laboratories used diverse techniques to prepare libraries and sequence TCR repertoires. What the study reported, not specific to this receptor: Because the study included a small number of donors, the genetic and exposure-history diversity represented was limited. Compared with non-shared clonotypes, clonotypes shared by all four sorted-subset donors had higher generation probabilities. Only blood was sampled, and tissue TCR repertoires likely differ from those in blood. Even with the large sequencing depth, rarefaction of the sorted-subset datasets indicated that sequencing was incomplete. Sharing across a few donors was observed for approximately 5% of naive CD4, over 3% of naive CD8, 2% to 2.5% of memory CD4, and about 0.39% of memory CD8 clonotypes. Pairwise subsampling indicated that sequencing depth was expected to affect the degree of clonotype sharing among donors. Naive subsets generally had larger estimated clonotype richness than memory subsets did.

TCR CDR3 regions were amplified from genomic DNA by multiplex PCR using the deep immunoSEQ assay. Genomic DNA extracted from each cell subset was distributed evenly over all wells of several immunoSEQ 96-well plates, and each plate served as one replicate. Each replicate PCR for sorted subsets received about 200 ng genomic DNA, equal to tens of thousands of T cell genomes. Purified libraries were quantified with a Qubit 3.0 fluorometer, sized on a Bioanalyzer 2100, and re-quantified with the KAPA Library Quantification kit. A separate single-read 150-cycle Illumina NextSeq 550 flow cell was used to sequence each immunoSEQ 96-well plate. Per the source publication's procedure: Because the immunoSEQ output included only junctional sequences and no quality scores, the filtering could not be the same as the filtering used for full-length reads. To assign V/J genes and CDR3, sequences were annotated against IMGT germline references using PyIR, a Python wrapper for IgBLAST v1.9. Reads were filtered out if the reads had weak V/J assignments (E-value above 1e-6), no CDR3, stop codons, out-of-frame junctions, or ambiguous translated residues. V3J clonotypes were defined as sequences sharing the same inferred V gene, J gene, and CDR3 amino acid sequence. Percentage overlap between repertoires was computed as shared unique clonotypes divided by the size of the smaller repertoire. Repertoire richness was assessed with RTK rarefaction, the Chao1 estimator, and Recon v2.1 estimates of unobserved clonotypes. For all TCRbeta clonotypes obtained by the gDNA method from a few donors, generation probabilities were computed with OLGA. TCRdb carries this immuneACCESS record with in-frame sequences only. Its versions omit some clonotypes, under half of them owing to an unresolved V gene in the studies checked, with the rest unexplained. The DNA gave D and trimming, while V, J and clone size come from that table. The table for this sample lists about 2.1 million clones; around 95% of them were counted only once. The top ten clonotypes cover over 1.5% of the sample.

Notes on this clone: This clone's antigen is unknown. Base qualities are missing; no much larger clone stands one base away. The same CDR3 arises from other DNA sequences in this sample as well.

The CDR3 has 15 amino acids, counting the end cysteine and phenylalanine. The sequence is cut down to CDR3 DNA, 45 bases in frame from base 1. As encoded in the germline V gene (reference sequence), CDR1 is MNHEY while CDR2 is SMNVEV. The germline V and J ends show losses of 6 bases and 7 bases respectively, and no gene match explains 7 bases of the junction. CD8 naive samples were obtained by positive selection for CCR7 among CD45RO-negative cells, yielding a CD45RA+CCR7+ population from which TemRA cells were excluded. The donors were healthy, HIV-negative adults who had no recently reported acute infections or vaccinations. All donors were Caucasian adults living in Nashville, Tennessee, USA. After blood collection by leukapheresis, PBMCs were isolated using Ficoll-Histopaque density gradient centrifugation and then cryopreserved in the vapor phase of liquid nitrogen. Analytical flow cytometry was used to check the purity and quantity of every magnetically sorted T cell population. Genomic DNA was isolated from every sorted fraction and measured by UV absorbance on a Nanodrop 2000c.

This receptor was obtained from a man between 18 and 29 years old in good health. Some clones in this sample may be carry-over from other donors' samples. Sequencing was performed on naive CD8+ T cells from PBMCs. Explained via the paper, the cell subset or site label denotes: CD45RA+CCR7+. In this chain, TRBV27 is recombined with TRBJ2-1; 12 bases in the junction line up with TRBD2. The CDR3 has the sequence CASSLGLAGGNEQFF. Read as DNA, the sequence is TGTGCCAGCAGCCTGGGACTAGCGGGCGGGAATGAGCAGTTCTTC.